A single count supports the clone carrying this T cell receptor beta chain. Its antigen is not identified. The CDR3 covers 15 residues. V dropped 0 bases and J dropped 2; count of bases not matched to a gene: 1. Germline V gene data show CDR1 as SNHLY and CDR2 as FYNNEI. The sample is drawn from a study of shared clonotypes between healthy human individuals. Overall study findings and caveats: Clonotypes shared by all four sorted-subset donors had higher generation probabilities than non-shared clonotypes.

Assay: immunoSEQ multiplex PCR; the TCRdb copy retains only in-frame clones and omits some. Of about 1.1 million clones listed, approximately 80% are singletons. A CD45RA-negative memory subset and a CD45RA+ naive subset were separated from the CD4+ cells. The rearrangement links TRBV2 to TRBJ2-5; 9 nucleotides agree with TRBD2. The source of this sequence is a man aged 18 to 29 in good health. Some clones in this sample may be carry-over from other donors' samples. Sequenced material: memory CD4+ T cells from PBMCs. Subset defined: CD45RA-negative fraction. CDR3 DNA: TGTGCCAGCAGTGAAGCTCTAGCGGGACAAGAGACCCAGTACTTC. Protein sequence: CASSEALAGQETQYF.